The sequence of this T cell receptor (beta chain) was determined in a study of shared clonotypes between healthy human individuals. The V end was cut by 6 bases, the J end by 3 bases, with 11 bases between. Germline CDR1 reads SGHAT; CDR2 reads FQNNGV. The CDR3 contains 13 residues. Splitting the CD4+ cells yielded a CD45RA+ naive subset and a CD45RA-negative memory subset. The data were produced by immunoSEQ multiplex PCR, yet TCRdb's version contains in-frame clones alone and is incomplete. The table has more than 2 million clones, around 95% seen once; the top ten hold about 0.13%. The receptor's source is a man between 18 and 35 years old in good health. V is TRBV11-2 and J is TRBJ1-1, with D possibly matching TRBD1 (5 bases). The sequencing sample was made of naive CD4+ T cells sorted from blood. Subset noted: CD45RA+ positively selected. Here the CDR3 DNA reads TGTGCCAGCAGAACAGGACGGTACACTGAAGCTTTCTTT. Translation gives CASRTGRYTEAFF.